This passage covers 5 T cell receptor beta chains from one sample sequenced in a study of T-cell memory formation after mild COVID-19. TCRdb re-called the 5' RACE reads with MiXCR, one entry per CDR3 protein. The sample lists about 400,000 distinct CDR3 sequences; approximately 15% were seen once. The source material was PBMCs or a T cell subset sorted from them (not recorded which). The origin of the receptors is a man aged 18 to 29 who had mild COVID-19 (a few samples of this study predate the infection). Cell type and time point are not known.

The rearrangement joins TRBV6-2 or TRBV6-3 to TRBJ2-3; TRBD2 aligns across 13 bases. The CDR3 is 15 residues long. The trim removed 5 bases at V and 3 bases at J, leaving 2 bases unmatched. From germline, CDR1 is MNHEY and CDR2 SVGEGT. CDR3 nucleotides: TGTGCCAGCAGTGGACTAGCGGGGGTGACAGATACGCAGTATTTT. Its protein is CASSGLAGVTDTQYF.

This clonotype was detected a few times. V usage is TRBV7-9 and J usage is TRBJ1-5, with TRBD1 matching 7 bases. Trimming cost V 7 bases and J 7 bases; bases outside gene matches: 10. This CDR3 is built from 14 residues. Germline CDR1 SEHNR, CDR2 FQNEAQ (reference sequence). The CDR3 DNA is TGTGCCAGCACCCGGACAGGCGAAGGCCAGCCCCAGCATTTT. It codes for CASTRTGEGQPQHF.

This clonotype was observed a few times. V and J are TRBV4-3 and TRBJ1-2, with D possibly TRBD1 on 5 matching bases. This CDR3 region has 17 residues. V was cut by 0 bases and J by 3 bases, with 17 bases left in between. Germline CDR1 and CDR2: LGHNA and YSLEER. Here the CDR3 DNA reads TGCGCCAGCAGCCAAGATCGTGGGGGGAGGGGTGACTATGGCTACACCTTC. Its protein is CASSQDRGGRGDYGYTF.

This clonotype was seen at least ten times. This sequence joins TRBV12-3 or TRBV12-4 and TRBJ1-1; D remains ambiguous. Between the trimmed V and J ends, which lost 2 bases and 7 bases, there was a span of 5 bases. The CDR3 is 11 residues long. The CDR3 region has the DNA TGTGCCAGCAGTTTATTTCGTGAAGCTTTCTTT. Protein: CASSLFREAFF.

V is TRBV15 and J is TRBJ1-2; D uncertain. Trimming took 0 bases from V and 10 from J, leaving 12 bases between them. The CDR3 runs 13 residues. Germline CDR1 LNHNV, CDR2 YYDKDF (reference sequence). The CDR3 nucleotides are TGTGCCACCAGCAGAGATTTACGGGTTACCTACACCTTC. It encodes CATSRDLRVTYTF.